This T cell receptor beta chain is from a study of T cell responses to AZD1222 COVID-19 vaccine (dated by TCRdb to the early 2020s). Regarding the study in general: TCR sequencing covered 233 trial participants: 207 given two doses of AZD1222 and 26 given two doses of MenACWY control vaccine. Trial participants were enrolled by age into subgroups of 18-55, 56-69 and 70-plus years, and about 150, 27 and 61 TCR-sequenced participants, respectively, were included in these subgroups.

Read against the paper, the sample's time point label means: about 28 days (+/-7) after the second vaccine dose. AZD1222 recipients given second doses at about 4 weeks or at about 12 weeks were pooled, since spike-specific TCR depth and breadth were not found to differ between the two schedules. Vaccinee samples came from UK trials COV001 and COV002, including a single-blind randomized controlled phase 2/3 trial of AZD1222 (ChAdOx1 nCoV-19) in healthy adults. Trial participant PBMC samples were collected at day 0 and day 28 after the second dose for TCRbeta chain sequencing. The CDR3 regions of human TCRbeta chains were subjected to immunosequencing. In the original analysis: TCRs in the repertoires were matched against a reference library of SARS-CoV-2-specific TCRs that had been generated with the MIRA antigen-specificity platform. Breadth meant the fraction of unique TCRs that were SARS-CoV-2-associated, whereas depth meant the fraction of total T cells that were SARS-CoV-2-associated. Using the MIRA data, each spike-specific TCR was mapped to the spike region that the TCR reacts to and placed in a CD4 or CD8 class. Log10-transformed breadth and depth values were compared by one-way ANOVA with Sidak's multiple comparisons tests. The source is immuneACCESS, and TCRdb retained only in-frame sequences with V and J called. Part of the clones is not carried over; for the studies checked, unresolved V genes explain less than half of this, and the remainder is unexplained. Clone size and V and J calls were adopted from that table, with D and trimming inferred from the DNA. For this sample there are about 150,000 clones; more than 75% appear just once. Just under 2% of the sample is taken by the ten largest.

Study-wide findings and limitations: Participants were mostly white British and included more females than males, and it was suggested by the authors that clonal diversity may have been underestimated. After two AZD1222 doses, both the breadth and the depth of spike-specific TCRs were significantly higher than at day 0 and than in MenACWY recipients. Reportedly, close to half of the unique spike-specific TCRs recognized epitopes lying outside the regions that are mutated in the B.1.351 and B.1.1.7 variants. Vaccine-associated CD4 TCRs spanned the whole spike protein, with dominant responses in regions 160-218 and 743-854. Because no day 14 peak-response samples were available, the repertoires could be characterized only after the peak T cell response. Conclusions about previously exposed vaccinees are limited, since just a handful of AZD1222 recipients were seropositive for SARS-CoV-2 at baseline. In the small 56-69-year group, the increase in depth fell short of significance, most likely because of low power.

V is shortened by 1 base, J by 7 bases, and the region joining them spans 2 bases. The CDR3 measures 12 amino acids from cysteine to phenylalanine. Only the CDR3 DNA stays, 36 bases, in frame from base 1. The germline V gene encodes CDR1 MRHNA and CDR2 SNTAGT. On this clone itself: Its antigen specificity is not known. Per-base qualities were not stored, and no clone one base away is much larger.

Recombination linked TRBV6-4 to TRBJ1-6; the D segment cannot be called with confidence. Sequencing was performed on peripheral blood, taken 28 days after the second AZD1222 dose. This receptor was taken from an adult who received the AZD1222 COVID-19 vaccine. The sequence in DNA is TGTGCCAGCAGTGACTTAAATTCACCCCTCCACTTT. This encodes CASSDLNSPLHF.